A selection of T cell receptor beta chains follows, all from one sample in a study of blood T cell repertoires in COVID-19. Sequencing used immunoSEQ multiplex PCR; TCRdb keeps in-frame clones, though not all of them. The sample yields a few hundred thousand clones, roughly 90% seen once. The sequenced material came from PBMCs or T cells enriched from blood (not recorded which). The receptors come from a woman between 40 and 50 years old who had been exposed to COVID-19. Both conserved end residues are part of each CDR3. D genes are given only for firm matches. The size of a clone is reported for some rows only, either as once, few or many, or as a class for expanded clones.

NA NA TRBJ1-5 TRBV24-1 CATHPGLGNQPQHF TGTGCCACCCACCCGGGATTAGGCAATCAGCCCCAGCATTTT
TRBD1 NA TRBJ1-5 TRBV7-2 CASSLGQGNNQPQHF TGTGCCAGCAGCTTGGGACAGGGCAACAATCAGCCCCAGCATTTT
NA NA TRBJ1-1 TRBV3-1/TRBV3-2 CASSQVEGTAEAFF TGTGCCAGCAGCCAAGTGGAGGGAACGGCTGAAGCTTTCTTT
TRBD1 once TRBJ1-2 TRBV6-4 CASSEGQGHGYTF TGTGCCAGCAGTGAGGGACAGGGGCATGGCTACACCTTC
NA NA TRBJ2-1 TRBV7-2 CASSLDSAGAYNEQFF TGTGCCAGCAGCTTAGATAGCGCCGGCGCCTACAATGAGCAGTTCTTC
NA once TRBJ2-1 TRBV29-1 CSVADRYNEQFF TGCAGCGTCGCGGACAGATACAATGAGCAGTTCTTC
NA NA TRBJ1-2 TRBV19 CASINRAPRGYTF TGTGCCAGTATAAACAGGGCTCCCCGTGGCTACACCTTC
NA NA TRBJ2-2 TRBV2 CASSPLTVNTGELFF TGTGCCAGCAGTCCTTTGACAGTGAACACCGGGGAGCTGTTTTTT
NA NA TRBJ2-5 TRBV5-1 CASSAGLGGETQYF TGCGCCAGCAGCGCGGGACTGGGCGGCGAGACCCAGTACTTC
TRBD1 NA TRBJ2-1 TRBV2 CASSLDRGRMNEQFF TGTGCCAGCAGCTTGGACAGGGGGCGAATGAATGAGCAGTTCTTC
NA NA TRBJ2-3 TRBV7-6 CASSSTAGAGGDTQYF TGTGCCAGCAGCTCCACTGCGGGGGCCGGGGGGGATACGCAGTATTTT
TRBD1 NA TRBJ1-2 TRBV3-1/TRBV3-2 CASSDRDHGYTF TGTGCCAGCAGCGACAGGGACCATGGCTACACCTTC
NA NA TRBJ1-3 TRBV10-2 CASSEMGAAGNTIYF TGCGCCAGCAGTGAAATGGGGGCTGCTGGAAACACCATATATTTT
NA NA TRBJ1-5 TRBV19 CASRSLGGAESQPQHF TGTGCCAGCAGGTCCCTCGGAGGGGCGGAAAGTCAGCCCCAGCATTTT
TRBD2 NA TRBJ2-7 TRBV4-1 CASSQDSVAGLAGGYEQYF TGCGCCAGCAGCCAAGATTCCGTAGCGGGGCTAGCGGGAGGCTACGAGCAGTACTTC
TRBD2 NA TRBJ2-7 TRBV9 CASSVAAGGGEQYF TGTGCCAGCAGCGTAGCAGCGGGAGGAGGGGAGCAGTACTTC
NA NA TRBJ1-5 TRBV6-5 CASSPGQTNQPQHF TGTGCCAGCAGTCCTGGACAGACCAATCAGCCCCAGCATTTT
NA NA TRBJ1-6 TRBV30 CAWTAGSSYNSPLHF TGTGCCTGGACCGCGGGGAGCTCCTATAATTCACCCCTCCACTTT
NA NA TRBJ2-1 TRBV13 CASSPLAVNEQFF TGTGCCAGCAGCCCTTTAGCGGTAAATGAGCAGTTCTTC
NA NA TRBJ2-2 TRBV21-1 CASSKDSGAGYTGELFF TGTGCCAGCAGCAAAGATTCTGGAGCGGGATACACCGGGGAGCTGTTTTTT
NA NA TRBJ1-2 TRBV6-5 CASTNYQTVGGYTF TGTGCCAGCACCAACTATCAGACCGTTGGGGGCTACACCTTC
NA NA TRBJ2-7 TRBV9 CASSGGIAHEQYF TGTGCCAGCAGCGGAGGGATAGCCCACGAGCAGTACTTC
TRBD2 NA TRBJ2-1 TRBV11-2 CASSSGLADYNEQFF TGTGCCAGCAGCTCGGGACTAGCGGACTACAATGAGCAGTTCTTC
TRBD2 NA TRBJ2-1 TRBV3-1/TRBV3-2 CASSQRLAGAYNEQFF TGTGCCAGCAGCCAACGACTAGCGGGGGCCTACAATGAGCAGTTCTTC
NA NA TRBJ2-3 TRBV6-5 CASSNHRQVADTQYF TGTGCCAGCAGTAATCATCGACAGGTCGCAGATACGCAGTATTTT
TRBD1 NA TRBJ1-5 TRBV7-9 CASSPGTGGLQPQHF TGTGCCAGCAGCCCGGGGACAGGGGGATTACAGCCCCAGCATTTT
TRBD1 NA TRBJ2-4 TRBV27 CASSLYPPNYRTGKNIQYF TGTGCCAGCAGTTTATACCCCCCTAACTACCGGACAGGGAAAAACATTCAGTACTTC
NA NA TRBJ2-2 TRBV11-3 CASKAGVAGELFF TGTGCCAGCAAGGCGGGTGTGGCCGGGGAGCTGTTTTTT
NA NA TRBJ1-3 TRBV5-4 CASSLGQGRSGNTIYF TGTGCCAGCAGCTTGGGTCAGGGCCGCTCTGGAAACACCATATATTTT
TRBD1 NA TRBJ1-2 TRBV5-1 CASSLEGTGGGYTF TGCGCCAGCAGCTTGGAGGGGACAGGGGGTGGCTACACCTTC
TRBD2 once TRBJ2-3 TRBV9 CASSPLAGSTDTQYF TGTGCCAGCAGCCCCCTAGCGGGAAGCACAGATACGCAGTATTTT
NA NA TRBJ1-1 TRBV6-5 CASSSQTGSAFF TGTGCCAGCAGTTCCCAAACAGGTTCGGCTTTCTTT
TRBD1 NA TRBJ1-3 TRBV12-5 CASRLDDRGVSGNTIYF TGTGCTAGCCGACTCGATGACAGGGGGGTCTCTGGAAACACCATATATTTT
NA NA TRBJ2-7 TRBV7-9 CASSLGQVYLEQYF TGTGCCAGCAGCTTAGGACAGGTCTATCTGGAGCAGTACTTC
NA NA TRBJ2-1 TRBV19 CASSLLGGYEQFF TGTGCCAGTAGCCTACTCGGCGGGTATGAGCAGTTCTTC
TRBD1 once TRBJ2-6 TRBV7-8 CAIARGQGRAGANVLTF TGTGCCATCGCGAGGGGACAGGGAAGAGCTGGGGCCAACGTCCTGACTTTC
NA NA TRBJ1-1 TRBV11-1 CASSLDGWVNTEAFF TGTGCCAGCAGCTTAGACGGGTGGGTGAACACTGAAGCTTTCTTT
TRBD1 NA TRBJ2-5 TRBV2 CASSRQGGQETQYF TGTGCCAGCAGCAGACAGGGTGGACAAGAGACCCAGTACTTC
NA NA TRBJ1-3 TRBV4-3 CASSQTPGGGGNTIYF TGCGCCAGCAGCCAGACCCCGGGGGGCGGTGGAAACACCATATATTTT
NA NA TRBJ1-1 TRBV6-1 CASRKAGTQNTEAFF TGTGCCAGCCGTAAAGCCGGGACTCAGAACACTGAAGCTTTCTTT
NA NA TRBJ2-2 TRBV6-6 CASSSGQPRGELFF TGTGCCAGCAGTTCCGGACAGCCACGGGGGGAGCTGTTTTTT